One sample yielded the 32 T cell receptor beta chains listed below, sequenced in a study of blood T cell repertoires in COVID-19. The data were produced by immunoSEQ multiplex PCR, yet TCRdb's version contains in-frame clones alone and is incomplete. The table lists about 220,000 clones, approximately 84% of them singletons. The material sequenced was peripheral blood. The receptor source for this set is a woman aged 25 to 39 who had recovered from COVID-19.

The rearrangement joins TRBV2 to TRBJ2-2; 8 nucleotides agree with TRBD2. The CDR3 extends over 14 amino acids. Trimming cost V 5 bases and J 4 bases; bases outside gene matches: 3. Germline lookup yields CDR1 SNHLY and CDR2 FYNNEI. This chain's CDR3 is CASSTAGGTGELFF. Here the CDR3 DNA reads TGTGCCAGCAGTACGGCGGGAGGCACCGGGGAGCTGTTTTTT.

The V gene is TRBV2, the J gene TRBJ1-4; perhaps TRBD1 as D (6 bases). V lost 3 bases and J lost 5, with 7 bases in between. The CDR3 consists of 13 residues. Per the germline V gene, CDR1 is SNHLY and CDR2 is FYNNEI. In nucleotides, the CDR3 is TGTGCCAGCAGTGACAGGGGAAATGAAAAACTGTTTTTT. The encoded protein is CASSDRGNEKLFF. Based on the CDR3 plus reference TRBV2 and TRBJ1-4, the full variable domain is EPEVTQTPSHQVTQMGQEVILRCVPISNHLYFYWYRQILGQKVEFLVSFYNNEISEKSEIFDDQFSVERPDGSNFTLKIRSTKLEDSAMYFCASSDRGNEKLFFGSGTQLSVL.

This clone was detected a few times. The V gene is TRBV18, the J gene TRBJ1-4; no clear D. The CDR3 has 13 residues. In germline, CDR1 is KGHSH, CDR2 LQKENI. V was cut by 2 bases and J by 5 bases, with 6 bases left in between. In DNA, the CDR3 is TGTGCCAGCTCACCATCCGGGAATGAAAAACTGTTTTTT. This gives the protein CASSPSGNEKLFF.

Only one count was recorded for this clone. This CDR3 reads CASSQDDGTLAGGVGELFF. The CDR3 region has the DNA TGTGCCAGCAGCCAAGACGACGGAACCCTAGCGGGGGGAGTCGGGGAGCTGTTTTTT. V usage is TRBV3-1 (or the pseudogene TRBV3-2) and J usage is TRBJ2-2, with 11 bases lining up with TRBD2. This CDR3 is 19 amino acids long. Germline CDR1 is LGHDT and CDR2 is YNNKEL (reference sequence). Trimming removed 0 bases from V and 7 bases from J; junction bases left unmatched: 13.

The V gene is TRBV6-5, the J gene TRBJ1-2; D remains unclear. The ends were cut back, 5 bases at V and 1 base at J, with 11 bases in the middle. There are 14 residues in the CDR3. Germline V gene sequence: CDR1 MNHEY, CDR2 SVGAGI. The DNA for the CDR3 is TGTGCCAGCAGTACTTCTACTATTAACTATGGCTACACCTTC. Translating gives CASSTSTINYGYTF.

This clone has only a few counts. The chain carries TRBV4-1 and TRBJ1-1; D possibly corresponds to TRBD1 (6 bases). Germline V gives CDR1 MGHRA, CDR2 YSYEKL. V lost 4 bases and J 11 bases, leaving 11 bases between the germline ends. CDR3 length: 11 residues. The CDR3 DNA is TGCGCCAGCAGCCCAGGGGTGGAGGCTTTCTTT. It translates to CASSPGVEAFF.

The rearrangement joins TRBV2 to TRBJ2-7; D ambiguous. The CDR3 loop spans 13 amino acids. V lost 1 base, J lost 11 bases, and 15 bases lay in between. Germline assignment: CDR1 SNHLY and CDR2 FYNNEI. The CDR3 is CASSEGALSGKYF. CDR3 bases: TGTGCCAGCAGTGAAGGGGCCCTTTCAGGAAAGTACTTC.

The rearrangement joins TRBV15 to TRBJ1-5; D gene ambiguous. V dropped 0 bases and J dropped 11 bases, with 11 bases sitting between them. The V gene's germline CDR1 is LNHNV and CDR2 YYDKDF (reference sequence). The CDR3 runs to 13 residues. The CDR3 DNA follows: TGTGCCACCAGCAGAGATGGACTTCTGTCCCAGCATTTT. This sequence encodes CATSRDGLLSQHF. Based on the CDR3 plus reference TRBV15 and TRBJ1-5, the full variable domain is DAMVIQNPRYQVTQFGKPVTLSCSQTLNHNVMYWYQQKSSQAPKLLFHYYDKDFNNEADTPDNFQSRRPNTSFCFLDIRSPGLGDTAMYLCATSRDGLLSQHFGDGTRLSIL.

This chain connects TRBV15 to TRBJ1-4, with a tentative D call TRBD1 (6 bases). The germline V gene encodes CDR1 LNHNV and CDR2 YYDKDF (reference sequence). The CDR3 length is 15 residues. V lost 1 base to trimming and J lost 5 bases, with 11 bases between them. The CDR3 sequence is CATSRGDTDNEKLFF. The CDR3 DNA follows: TGTGCCACCAGCAGAGGGGACACCGACAATGAAAAACTGTTTTTT.

V is TRBV7-3 and J is TRBJ2-3; 9 bases are shared with TRBD1. The germline gives CDR1 SGHTA, CDR2 FQGTGA. This CDR3 is 16 amino acids long. Unmatched junction bases numbered 8, after V lost 3 bases and J lost 4 bases. Here the CDR3 reads CASSFVTGGHADTQYF. CDR3 bases: TGTGCCAGCAGCTTCGTGACAGGGGGGCACGCAGATACGCAGTATTTT.

The chain has TRBV2 and TRBJ1-2; D is perhaps TRBD1 (5 bases). The CDR3 covers 15 residues. Trimming removed 6 bases at V and 6 bases at J, with 20 bases between. Germline V CDR1 and CDR2: SNHLY, FYNNEI. The CDR3 region has the DNA TGTGCCAGCAGGCCCTATGGCTCGGCGGGGGATGGCTACACCTTC. Its translation is CASRPYGSAGDGYTF.

The gene calls are TRBV2 and TRBJ1-5; no definite D call. This CDR3 region has 15 residues. Trimming left V 4 bases short and J 7 bases short, with 17 bases between. CDR1 and CDR2 from the germline V gene are SNHLY and FYNNEI. The CDR3 bases are TGTGCCAGCAGTGTTCGGAGGACCCTATTACAGCCCCAGCATTTT. Translation: CASSVRRTLLQPQHF. Full variable domain (remainder filled in from reference TRBV2 and TRBJ1-5): EPEVTQTPSHQVTQMGQEVILRCVPISNHLYFYWYRQILGQKVEFLVSFYNNEISEKSEIFDDQFSVERPDGSNFTLKIRSTKLEDSAMYFCASSVRRTLLQPQHFGDGTRLSIL.

The chain combines TRBV5-8 with TRBJ2-5; D possibly corresponds to TRBD2 (6 bases). The CDR3 sequence is 12 residues long. Germline CDR1 reads SGHTS; CDR2 reads YDEGEE. V was shortened by 6 bases and J by 4 bases, with 10 bases between the two germline ends. The CDR3 protein is CASNQGGETQYF. CDR3 bases: TGTGCCAGCAATCAGGGAGGAGAGACCCAGTACTTC.

The sample holds one count of this clone. The chain employs TRBV19 and TRBJ2-7, with 10 bases matching TRBD2. The CDR3 is 15 residues long. V lost 10 bases, J lost 2 bases, and 11 bases stayed unmatched. Germline V gene lookup returns CDR1 LNHDA and CDR2 SQIVND (reference sequence). As DNA, the CDR3 is TGTGCCACCCTTTCTCTAGCGGGGGTGACCTACGAGCAGTACTTC. Translation: CATLSLAGVTYEQYF.

This chain uses TRBV12-5 with TRBJ1-5; D gene uncertain. Trimming cost V 1 base and J 0 bases, with 10 bases left between them. The CDR3 is made up of 16 amino acids. Germline loops: CDR1 LGHNT, CDR2 FRNRAP. Written as DNA, the CDR3 is TGTGCTAGTGGTTTGGCCCGAGAGGTTAGCAATCAGCCCCAGCATTTT. Its protein product is CASGLAREVSNQPQHF.

The chain is built from TRBV2 and TRBJ2-1; 9 nucleotides agree with TRBD1. The germline CDR1 and CDR2 sequences are SNHLY and FYNNEI. V lost 5 bases to trimming and J lost 7 bases; unmatched junction nucleotides: 6. The CDR3 loop spans 14 amino acids. The CDR3 protein is CASSWDRAENEQFF. CDR3 sequence (DNA): TGTGCCAGCAGTTGGGACAGGGCAGAGAATGAGCAGTTCTTC.

The chain combines TRBV7-7 with TRBJ1-5; no clear D. V gave up 5 bases and J gave up 0 bases, with 11 bases separating them. CDR1 and CDR2 from the germline V gene are SSHAT and FNYEAQ (reference sequence). CDR3 length: 15 amino acids. The CDR3 region is CASSPPPYSNQPQHF. The CDR3 DNA is TGTGCCAGCAGCCCCCCCCCTTATAGCAATCAGCCCCAGCATTTT.

The chain couples TRBV5-4 to TRBJ1-6, with 7 positions matching TRBD1. V shed 4 bases and J 10 bases; nucleotides not matched to a gene: 14. This CDR3 is built from 16 residues. The germline CDR1 and CDR2 sequences are SGHNT and YYREEE (reference sequence). The CDR3 DNA sequence: TGTGCCAGCAGCCATAGGGCAGACAGGGCCAAATCACCCCTCCACTTT. This codes for CASSHRADRAKSPLHF. Using reference TRBV5-4 and TRBJ1-6 for the parts outside the CDR3, the full variable domain is ETGVTQSPTHLIKTRGQQVTLRCSSQSGHNTVSWYQQALGQGPQFIFQYYREEENGRGNFPPRFSGLQFPNYSSELNVNALELDDSALYLCASSHRADRAKSPLHFGNGTRLTVT.

This clone was recorded once. The chain couples TRBV7-9 to TRBJ2-2; no firm D call. Germline-derived CDR1 and CDR2 are SEHNR and FQNEAQ (reference sequence). The length of the CDR3 is 11 residues. V was pared by 3 bases and J by 7 bases, with 3 bases between. The CDR3 is CASSFVGELFF. The DNA of the CDR3 is TGTGCCAGCAGCTTCGTCGGGGAGCTGTTTTTT. Complete variable domain (other parts from reference TRBV7-9 and TRBJ2-2): DTGVSQNPRHKITKRGQNVTFRCDPISEHNRLYWYRQTLGQGPEFLTYFQNEAQLEKSRLLSDRFSAERPKGSFSTLEIQRTEQGDSAMYLCASSFVGELFFGEGSRLTVL.

This clone was counted a few times. The chain couples TRBV2 to TRBJ2-7, with TRBD2 identical over 9 bases. From germline, CDR1 is SNHLY and CDR2 FYNNEI. J gave up 3 bases and V 4 bases, and 1 base lay outside the gene matches. There are 13 residues in the CDR3. In nucleotides, the CDR3 is TGTGCCAGCAGTGCTAGCGGGGACTACGAGCAGTACTTC. Translation gives CASSASGDYEQYF.

The chain links TRBV4-2 to TRBJ2-5; 14 bases map to TRBD2. CDR3 length equals 18 residues. Germline-derived CDR1 and CDR2 are LGHNA and YNFKEQ. Germline trimming cut 0 bases from V and 5 bases from J; bases unmatched to any gene: 8. For the CDR3, the DNA is TGTGCCAGCAGCCAAGAATTGAGACTAGCGGGGGGGCTGGAGACCCAGTACTTC. Translated: CASSQELRLAGGLETQYF.

The chain has TRBV11-1 and TRBJ2-3; weak D call: TRBD1 (5 bases). This CDR3 has 15 residues. CDR1 is SGHAT and CDR2 is FQDESV in the germline V gene (reference sequence). Trimming removed 1 base at V and 3 bases at J, with 11 bases between. The DNA of the CDR3 is TGTGCCAGCAGCTTAGTAGGGGCTGGAACAGATACGCAGTATTTT. Its protein product is CASSLVGAGTDTQYF.

The CDR3: CASSFSGLSNQPQHF. CDR3 bases: TGTGCCAGCAGTTTCTCAGGACTTAGCAATCAGCCCCAGCATTTT. The chain carries TRBV6-5 and TRBJ1-5; D is undetermined. V lost 4 bases to trimming and J lost 0 bases, with 10 bases between them. The CDR3 sequence is 15 residues long. The germline CDR1 and CDR2 sequences are MNHEY and SVGAGI.

The rearrangement uses TRBV4-2 and TRBJ1-2, with a tentative D call TRBD1 (6 bases). CDR1 and CDR2 from the germline V gene are LGHNA and YNFKEQ. Trimming took 4 bases from V and 0 from J, leaving 12 bases between them. The CDR3 is 15 amino acids. The CDR3 region has the DNA TGTGCCAGCAGCCCGGCGGGGGGGCCTAACTATGGCTACACCTTC. It is translated as CASSPAGGPNYGYTF.

The chain recombines TRBV4-2 with TRBJ1-3; no clear D gene. With 1 base removed from V and 3 bases from J, the gap between germline ends came to 7 bases. The CDR3 has 14 residues. Germline V lookup: CDR1 LGHNA, CDR2 YNFKEQ. The CDR3, as DNA: TGTGCCAGCAGCCAAGGAGGATTTGGAAACACCATATATTTT. Translation gives CASSQGGFGNTIYF.

Only one count was recorded for this clone. The V call is TRBV5-1, the J call TRBJ2-1; 9 nucleotides match TRBD1. CDR3 length: 16 residues. The V and J ends lost 4 bases and 6 bases, in that order; junction bases with no gene match: 11. CDR1 is SGHRS and CDR2 is YFSETQ in the germline V gene. CDR3 region: CASSAKPGQGGNEQFF. In DNA form, the CDR3 reads TGCGCCAGCAGCGCAAAGCCGGGACAGGGAGGCAATGAGCAGTTCTTC.

This chain uses TRBV7-9 with TRBJ2-3; no reliable D call. V was clipped by 2 bases and J by 0 bases, with 9 bases between them. The V gene's germline CDR1 is SEHNR and CDR2 FQNEAQ (reference sequence). CDR3 length equals 15 residues. The CDR3 is CASSLSSTSTDTQYF. The DNA of the CDR3 is TGTGCCAGCAGCTTAAGCTCCACTAGCACAGATACGCAGTATTTT.

The chain combines TRBV5-5 with TRBJ2-7, with D possibly being TRBD1 (6 bases). CDR1 SGHKS and CDR2 YYEKEE come from the germline V gene (reference sequence). With 6 bases removed from V and 1 base from J, the gap between germline ends came to 14 bases. The CDR3 length is 14 residues. In nucleotides, the CDR3 is TGTGCCAGCACAGGGGTCCCCACATCCTACGAGCAGTACTTC. It specifies CASTGVPTSYEQYF.

This clone was counted between two and nine times. V is TRBV24-1 and J is TRBJ1-2; 7 bases are shared with TRBD1. Trimming took 3 bases from V and 0 from J; bases not matched to a gene: 6. Germline CDR1 KGHDR, CDR2 SFDVKD. This CDR3 is built from 16 residues. CDR3 loop: CATSDLHRGTNYGYTF. The CDR3 nucleotides are TGTGCCACCAGTGATCTACACAGGGGAACTAACTATGGCTACACCTTC.

A few counts support this clone. The rearrangement links TRBV2 to TRBJ1-2; 12 nucleotides agree with TRBD1. From germline, CDR1 is SNHLY and CDR2 FYNNEI. V trimming: 6 bases; J trimming: 5 bases; junction bases outside the gene matches: 7. This CDR3 region has 15 residues. The CDR3 reads CASRPGTGGRYGYTF. For the CDR3, the DNA is TGTGCCAGCAGACCCGGGACAGGGGGCCGGTATGGCTACACCTTC.

V gene TRBV27 combines with J gene TRBJ2-2; D is possibly TRBD2 (5 bases). This CDR3 has 15 amino acids. V shed 2 bases and J shed 0 bases, with 7 bases lying between them. Germline-derived CDR1 and CDR2 are MNHEY and SMNVEV (reference sequence). CDR3 DNA sequence: TGTGCCAGCAGTTTAGCGGGCTCGAACACCGGGGAGCTGTTTTTT. Translated, it gives CASSLAGSNTGELFF.

The V call is TRBV6-5, the J call TRBJ2-3; 7 nucleotides match TRBD2. With V trimmed by 7 bases and J by 1 base, 8 bases remained unmatched. The CDR3 spans 15 residues. Germline V lookup: CDR1 MNHEY, CDR2 SVGAGI. The CDR3: CASKPRGVRTDTQYF. In nucleotides, the CDR3 is TGTGCCAGCAAGCCTCGGGGGGTCCGCACAGATACGCAGTATTTT.